One and the same sample provided the 16 T cell receptor beta chains below, sequenced in a study of blood T cell repertoires in COVID-19 (dated by TCRdb to 2018 to 2021). Libraries were constructed by the immunoSEQ multiplex PCR assay. In TCRdb, the immuneACCESS table is reduced to in-frame sequences with V and J assigned. These tables do not hold every clone; where another copy was compared, an unresolved V gene accounts for under half, and the others remain unexplained. The sample table holds approximately 220,000 clones, of which more than 85% were seen once. Jointly, the top ten make up about 3% of the sample. Input material: peripheral blood. The receptor set was obtained from a man aged 55 to 69 with acute or convalescent COVID-19.

The chain is built from TRBV6-1 and TRBJ1-4, with 7 bases identical to TRBD1. Germline V CDR1 and CDR2: MNHNS, SASEGT. The CDR3 is made up of 16 amino acids. Trimming took 4 bases from V and 6 from J; bases not matched to a gene: 11. Written as DNA, the CDR3 is TGTGCCAGCAGTGCAGCCGTAGGGGGCACATATGAAAAACTGTTTTTT. Translating gives CASSAAVGGTYEKLFF.

The chain has TRBV7-2 and TRBJ1-6; 11 bases fit TRBD1. V lost 0 bases, J lost 9 bases, and 4 bases stayed unmatched. Germline V lookup: CDR1 SGHTA, CDR2 FQGNSA. This CDR3 region has 16 residues. CDR3 loop: CASSLAGGTGGSPLHF. CDR3 coding DNA: TGTGCCAGCAGCTTAGCGGGAGGGACAGGGGGTTCACCCCTCCACTTT.

This clone came up once. The chain uses TRBV4-3 and TRBJ1-6, with 7 bases fitting TRBD1. The CDR3 sequence is 17 residues long. The germline CDR1 and CDR2 sequences are LGHNA and YSLEER. V lost 1 base and J lost 11; bases outside the gene matches: 14. The CDR3 DNA sequence: TGCGCCAGCAGCCAAGTGGCGACAGGGCCCCTAAGGACACCCCTCCACTTT. This codes for CASSQVATGPLRTPLHF.

V and J are TRBV5-8 and TRBJ2-7; 7 positions agree with TRBD1. This CDR3 is built from 13 residues. The V and J ends lost 4 bases and 7 bases, in that order; junction bases with no gene match: 8. From germline, CDR1 is SGHTS and CDR2 YDEGEE. CDR3 protein: CASSPRGIWEQYF. As DNA, the CDR3 is TGTGCCAGCAGCCCCAGGGGGATCTGGGAGCAGTACTTC.

The rearrangement links TRBV15 to TRBJ1-5; 8 positions agree with TRBD1. V lost 5 bases, J lost 4 bases, and 10 bases stayed unmatched. The germline V gene has CDR1 LNHNV and CDR2 YYDKDF (reference sequence). This CDR3 spans 16 amino acids. In DNA, the CDR3 is TGTGCCACCAGCGGCCTATCCCGGACAGGGAATCAGCCCCAGCATTTT. Amino acids: CATSGLSRTGNQPQHF.

The genes are TRBV6-5 and TRBJ1-2; 12 bases are a match to TRBD1. J gave up 9 bases and V 4 bases, and 6 bases lay outside the gene matches. In germline, CDR1 is MNHEY, CDR2 SVGAGI. The CDR3 extends over 14 amino acids. The CDR3 loop reads CASSWTGQGASYTF. Written as DNA, the CDR3 is TGTGCCAGCAGTTGGACGGGACAGGGGGCTAGCTACACCTTC.

J is TRBJ2-2 and V is TRBV6-6; D is possibly TRBD2 (6 bases). The length of the CDR3 is 15 residues. V was clipped by 0 bases and J by 7 bases, with 12 bases between them. CDR1 is MNHNY, CDR2 SVGAGI, per germline (reference sequence). CDR3 sequence (DNA): TGTGCCAGCAGTTACTCGAAAGGGAGGAACGGGGAGCTGTTTTTT. Translated: CASSYSKGRNGELFF.

The gene calls are TRBV11-2 and TRBJ2-7; TRBD1 is a possible D gene (6 bases). Germline V gene lookup returns CDR1 SGHAT and CDR2 FQNNGV. The CDR3 is 15 amino acids. Deletions cut 1 base from V and 0 bases from J, with 10 bases between. The CDR3 loop reads CASSLGPGVSYEQYF. CDR3 nucleotide sequence: TGTGCCAGCAGCTTAGGGCCAGGGGTCTCCTACGAGCAGTACTTC.

This chain connects TRBV29-1 to TRBJ2-1; D may match TRBD1 or TRBD2 (7 bases each). CDR1 and CDR2 from the germline V gene are SQVTM and ANQGSEA. The CDR3 length is 11 residues. The V end was cut by 7 bases, the J end by 8 bases, with 12 bases between. CDR3 DNA: TGCAGCGGGGGAGGGGGCGATGAGCAGTTCTTC. This translates into CSGGGGDEQFF.

This clone has a single count. Other DNA sequences in this specimen translate into the identical CDR3. The chain joins TRBV6-5 to TRBJ1-1; D uncertain. V gave up 2 bases and J gave up 1 base, with 8 bases separating them. The length of the CDR3 is 14 residues. Germline V gives CDR1 MNHEY, CDR2 SVGAGI. The CDR3 sequence: CASSYGGANTEAFF. The DNA for the CDR3 is TGTGCCAGCAGTTACGGCGGAGCGAACACTGAAGCTTTCTTT.

This rearrangement joins TRBV27 to TRBJ1-5; D may be TRBD1 (5 bases). V shed 3 bases and J shed 2 bases, with 14 bases lying between them. The CDR3 is 16 residues long. Per germline, CDR1 MNHEY and CDR2 SMNVEV (reference sequence). The CDR3 is CASSFDSGMGNQPQHF. The CDR3 coding sequence is TGTGCCAGCAGTTTCGACAGTGGTATGGGCAATCAGCCCCAGCATTTT.

As to this clone: A much more abundant neighbour one base away suggests this may be a read error. The rearrangement links TRBV12-3 or TRBV12-4 to TRBJ2-2; no clear D gene. V was trimmed by 3 bases and J by 3 bases, leaving 5 bases between them. CDR3 size: 13 residues. This CDR3 reads CASSFRDTGELFF. CDR3 DNA sequence: TGTGCCAGCAGTTTCCGGGACACCGGGGAGCTGTTTTTT.

This clone was counted only a few times. The V and J genes are TRBV7-9 and TRBJ1-6; 9 bases align to TRBD1. The V gene's germline CDR1 is SEHNR and CDR2 FQNEAQ (reference sequence). The CDR3 spans 15 residues. V shed 1 base and J 9 bases; nucleotides not matched to a gene: 4. CDR3 amino acids: CASSLGGQGGSPLHF. The CDR3 nucleotides are TGTGCCAGCAGCTTAGGGGGACAGGGTGGTTCACCCCTCCACTTT.

The chain is built from TRBV4-2 and TRBJ1-3; maybe TRBD1 (5 bases). Trimming removed 0 bases at V and 8 bases at J, with 14 bases between. There are 15 residues in the CDR3. Germline CDR1 reads LGHNA; CDR2 reads YNFKEQ. The chain's CDR3 is CASSQEERGLDTIYF. The CDR3 bases are TGTGCCAGCAGCCAAGAAGAAAGGGGATTGGACACCATATATTTT.

V usage is TRBV7-9 and J usage is TRBJ2-3; 9 bases agree with TRBD2. The germline V gene has CDR1 SEHNR and CDR2 FQNEAQ (reference sequence). This CDR3 is 13 amino acids long. J gave up 7 bases and V 5 bases, and 4 bases lay outside the gene matches. CDR3 region: CASSTGLANTQYF. Written as DNA, the CDR3 is TGTGCCAGCAGCACCGGACTAGCGAATACGCAGTATTTT. Using reference TRBV7-9 and TRBJ2-3 for the parts outside the CDR3, the full variable domain is DTGVSQNPRHKITKRGQNVTFRCDPISEHNRLYWYRQTLGQGPEFLTYFQNEAQLEKSRLLSDRFSAERPKGSFSTLEIQRTEQGDSAMYLCASSTGLANTQYFGPGTRLTVL.

The chain joins TRBV10-3 to TRBJ2-5; maybe TRBD1 (5 bases). CDR3 length: 13 amino acids. CDR1 is ENHRY, CDR2 SYGVKD, per germline. The V gene lost 3 bases and the J gene lost 4 bases, with 9 bases spanning the gap. The CDR3 nucleotides are TGTGCCATCAGTGAAGACAGTGTAGAGACCCAGTACTTC. Translation gives CAISEDSVETQYF.